This T cell receptor (beta chain) was observed in a study of blood T cells in healthy people across ages. Looked up from germline, CDR1 is DFQATT and CDR2 is SNEGSKA (reference sequence). The CDR3 length is 14 residues. Losses at the gene ends were 6 bases for V and 2 bases for J; bases not matched to a gene: 10. Points from the study as a whole: The study lacked donor CMV status, which possibly confounded expanded clonotype changes. PBMCs went unsorted, and a conclusive naive versus antigen-experienced comparison was therefore prevented.

Together with a sample-barcoded 5' primer, a J-beta primer mix was included in a second PCR lasting about 6 to 11 cycles. TCRdb fed the 5' RACE reads into MiXCR, producing one record per CDR3 protein. Of some 560,000 distinct CDR3 sequences listed, 27% are singletons. This clonotype was observed a few times. Its antigen is undetermined. The sample was also reused in another study, on T cells of mothers and their children.

The V call is TRBV20-1, the J call TRBJ2-7, with TRBD2 identical over 7 bases. The sample taken for sequencing was blood. This sequence was found in a boy aged 2-9 years in good health. The CDR3: CSARASGNTYEQYF. CDR3 DNA sequence: TGCAGTGCAAGGGCTAGCGGAAACACCTACGAGCAGTACTTC.